These T cell receptor beta chains were read from a single sample in a study of cytomegalovirus exposure and HLA in healthy donors. The method was immunoSEQ multiplex PCR; TCRdb's version includes in-frame clones alone and lacks a portion of them. The sample lists about 180,000 clones, 75% to 90% occurring once. The sequenced sample was PBMCs. These receptors all come from a girl aged 5 to 17 in good health and CMV-seropositive. Each CDR3 is given with its conserved first and last residue. D genes are given only for firm matches. Size tells how often a clone was seen (once, few, many) or the class of an expanded clone, and some rows leave it out.

NA	TRBD1	TRBJ2-2	TRBV19	CASSADRGWDGELFF	TGTGCCAGTAGTGCGGACAGGGGTTGGGACGGGGAGCTGTTTTTT
NA	TRBD1	TRBJ2-5	TRBV5-1	CASSVVGGPETQYF	TGCGCCAGCAGCGTCGTAGGGGGCCCAGAGACCCAGTACTTC
NA	NA	TRBJ2-1	TRBV20-1	CSAGHNEQFF	TGCAGTGCTGGCCACAATGAGCAGTTCTTC
once	NA	TRBJ1-2	TRBV5-8	CASNLGGPNYGYTF	TGTGCCAGCAACCTCGGGGGGCCAAACTATGGCTACACCTTC
NA	NA	TRBJ2-5	TRBV6-6	CASSSGPETQYF	TGTGCCAGCAGTTCAGGGCCGGAGACCCAGTACTTC
few	NA	TRBJ2-1	TRBV21-1	CASSKERRSSYNEQFF	TGTGCCAGCAGCAAAGAACGGAGGAGCTCCTACAATGAGCAGTTCTTC
NA	TRBD1	TRBJ1-2	TRBV7-2	CASSLVQGATGYTF	TGTGCCAGCAGCTTAGTACAGGGGGCCACTGGCTACACCTTC
NA	NA	TRBJ2-5	TRBV29-1	CSASSGSAETQYF	TGCAGCGCCTCCTCCGGGAGTGCAGAGACCCAGTACTTC
few	NA	TRBJ2-7	TRBV6-1	CASSARYRDPEQYF	TGTGCCAGCAGTGCCCGCTACAGGGATCCCGAGCAGTACTTC
NA	NA	TRBJ2-7	TRBV21-1	CASSRGGWGGGEQYF	TGTGCCAGCAGCAGAGGGGGGTGGGGCGGGGGCGAGCAGTACTTC
NA	TRBD1	TRBJ1-2	TRBV9	CASSDRTGRIYGYTF	TGTGCCAGCAGCGATAGGACAGGGAGGATTTATGGCTACACCTTC
NA	NA	TRBJ1-1	TRBV5-1	CASSSQGKGTEAFF	TGCGCCAGCAGCTCCCAGGGGAAAGGAACTGAAGCTTTCTTT
few	TRBD2	TRBJ2-1	TRBV7-9	CASSSTQAGGYNEQFF	TGTGCCAGCAGCTCGACTCAGGCGGGAGGCTACAATGAGCAGTTCTTC
NA	TRBD2	TRBJ2-7	TRBV10-3	CATGGALYEQYF	TGTGCTACGGGGGGGGCGCTCTACGAGCAGTACTTC
NA	NA	TRBJ2-2	TRBV5-6	CASSFEKQAPSELFF	TGTGCCAGCAGCTTCGAAAAACAGGCTCCTTCGGAGCTGTTTTTT
NA	NA	TRBJ2-7	TRBV11-3	CASSLNSRANEQYF	TGTGCCAGCAGCTTAAATTCCAGGGCGAACGAGCAGTACTTC
NA	NA	TRBJ1-4	TRBV5-1	CASSLGDTLGEKLFF	TGCGCCAGCAGCTTGGGGGACACCCTCGGAGAGAAACTGTTTTTT
NA	NA	TRBJ1-5	TRBV6-6	CASSYERGLKPQHF	TGTGCCAGCAGTTACGAGAGAGGCCTCAAGCCCCAGCATTTT
NA	TRBD1	TRBJ2-7	TRBV7-6	CASSLGSGGGEQYF	TGTGCCAGCAGCTTAGGCTCAGGGGGCGGGGAGCAGTACTTC
NA	TRBD2	TRBJ2-2	TRBV7-9	CASSSGLAGGPRRGELFF	TGTGCCAGCAGCTCCGGACTAGCGGGAGGGCCAAGGCGGGGGGAGCTGTTTTTT
NA	NA	TRBJ2-1	TRBV9	CASSVAGPGDNEQFF	TGTGCCAGCAGCGTAGCTGGCCCGGGGGACAATGAGCAGTTCTTC
few	TRBD2	TRBJ2-7	TRBV9	CASSPGLAGFSYEQYF	TGTGCCAGCAGCCCGGGACTAGCGGGATTCTCCTACGAGCAGTACTTC
NA	TRBD1	TRBJ1-2	TRBV5-4	CASSSGQGFAYGYTF	TGTGCCAGCAGCTCAGGACAGGGCTTCGCCTATGGCTACACCTTC
NA	TRBD2	TRBJ2-2	TRBV7-9	CASSSPPSGRALTGELFF	TGTGCCAGCAGCTCCCCCCCCAGCGGGAGGGCCTTAACCGGGGAGCTGTTTTTT
NA	TRBD1	TRBJ2-1	TRBV7-9	CASSLNPGQGALNEQFF	TGTGCCAGCAGCTTAAACCCTGGACAGGGGGCCCTAAATGAGCAGTTCTTC
NA	NA	TRBJ1-1	TRBV6-5	CASRSWEVDTEAFF	TGTGCCAGCAGGTCATGGGAGGTTGACACTGAAGCTTTCTTT
NA	NA	TRBJ1-5	TRBV18	CASSPPAGKQPQHF	TGTGCCAGCTCACCACCTGCGGGGAAACAGCCCCAGCATTTT
once	TRBD2	TRBJ2-2	TRBV11-2	CASSPLWGQGLAGTGELFF	TGTGCCAGCAGCCCACTCTGGGGACAGGGACTAGCGGGGACCGGGGAGCTGTTTTTT
NA	NA	TRBJ1-1	TRBV14	CASSQDHPGRTEAFF	TGTGCCAGCAGCCAAGATCACCCGGGGAGGACTGAAGCTTTCTTT
NA	TRBD1	TRBJ1-2	TRBV7-2	CASSSSGQGLANYGYTF	TGTGCCAGCAGCTCCTCGGGACAGGGATTGGCTAACTATGGCTACACCTTC
NA	TRBD2	TRBJ2-7	TRBV7-2	CASSGASGASYEQYF	TGTGCCAGCAGCGGGGCTAGCGGGGCCTCCTACGAGCAGTACTTC
once	NA	TRBJ2-5	TRBV10-3	CAISDVSGPYETQYF	TGTGCCATCAGTGATGTGTCAGGGCCGTACGAGACCCAGTACTTC
NA	NA	TRBJ1-1	TRBV14	CASSPSRGGPTEAFF	TGTGCCAGCAGCCCCAGTCGGGGTGGCCCCACTGAAGCTTTCTTT
NA	NA	TRBJ2-7	TRBV19	CASSRDIMTEQYF	TGTGCCAGTAGTAGGGACATAATGACCGAGCAGTACTTC
NA	NA	TRBJ2-3	TRBV5-6	CASSPTDTQYF	TGTGCCAGCAGCCCGACTGATACGCAGTATTTT